Reported below is one TCR beta chain. Its target is not known. The germline V gene encodes CDR1 SGHTA and CDR2 FQGTGA. V shed 5 bases and J shed 1 base, with 5 bases lying between them. This CDR3 is 13 amino acids long. Method: immunoSEQ multiplex PCR; TCRdb's copy keeps in-frame clones and lacks some. The sample records 45,000 to 50,000 clones, 80% to 90% being singletons. This specimen comes from a study of OX40 agonist ivuxolimab in advanced cancers. Study information: Six ivuxolimab dose levels, 0.01 to 10 mg/kg, were given intravenously every 2 weeks.

The investigators sampled blood at baseline, at cycle 4 day 1, and at cycle 7 day 1. Whole-study results and caveats: With doses of 0.1 to 3.0 mg/kg, CD4+ and CD8+ blood T cells had undergone clonal expansion by week 6.

The receptor was isolated from an adult with an advanced solid tumor such as melanoma, head and neck, liver or kidney cancer. The chain joins TRBV7-3 to TRBJ2-2; no clear D gene. The sample was CD4+ or CD8+ T cells sorted from blood, taken in a trial of the OX40 agonist ivuxolimab. Written as DNA, the CDR3 is TGTGCCAGCAGCCAGGTGAACACCGGGGAGCTGTTTTTT. It encodes CASSQVNTGELFF. Using reference TRBV7-3 and TRBJ2-2 for the parts outside the CDR3, the full variable domain is GAGVSQTPSNKVTEKGKYVELRCDPISGHTALYWYRQSLGQGPEFLIYFQGTGAADDSGLPNDRFFAVRPEGSVSTLKIQRTERGDSAVYLCASSQVNTGELFFGEGSRLTVL.